The present T cell receptor (beta chain) was sequenced within a study of blood T cell repertoires in COVID-19. About the study: Spain, Italy and the United States supplied samples that represented acute and convalescent COVID-19. Sample material is recorded as cDNA or gDNA derived from T cells, B-cell-depleted T cells, or PBMCs.

In the original analysis: Cell counts per sample came from amplifying reference gene primers. The table came from immunoSEQ multiplex PCR; TCRdb's copy has only in-frame clones and leaves some out. V and J calls and clone size come straight from that table; D and trimming were deduced from the DNA. The data contain about 440,000 clones, 70% to 90% of them singletons. CDR1 PRHDT and CDR2 FYEKMQ come from the germline V gene (reference sequence). The germline V and J ends were trimmed by 0 bases and 7 bases, with 10 bases remaining between them. This CDR3 spans 14 amino acids. Patients from Seattle were sampled longitudinally, starting during active infection.

The specimen sequenced was peripheral blood. The source is a woman between 50 and 59 years old with COVID-19, enrolled during active disease. The V call is TRBV13, the J call TRBJ1-5, with D unresolved. The CDR3 nucleotides read TGTGCCAGCAGCTTAGGCACGGGGTCGCAGCCCCAGCATTTT. Translating gives CASSLGTGSQPQHF.